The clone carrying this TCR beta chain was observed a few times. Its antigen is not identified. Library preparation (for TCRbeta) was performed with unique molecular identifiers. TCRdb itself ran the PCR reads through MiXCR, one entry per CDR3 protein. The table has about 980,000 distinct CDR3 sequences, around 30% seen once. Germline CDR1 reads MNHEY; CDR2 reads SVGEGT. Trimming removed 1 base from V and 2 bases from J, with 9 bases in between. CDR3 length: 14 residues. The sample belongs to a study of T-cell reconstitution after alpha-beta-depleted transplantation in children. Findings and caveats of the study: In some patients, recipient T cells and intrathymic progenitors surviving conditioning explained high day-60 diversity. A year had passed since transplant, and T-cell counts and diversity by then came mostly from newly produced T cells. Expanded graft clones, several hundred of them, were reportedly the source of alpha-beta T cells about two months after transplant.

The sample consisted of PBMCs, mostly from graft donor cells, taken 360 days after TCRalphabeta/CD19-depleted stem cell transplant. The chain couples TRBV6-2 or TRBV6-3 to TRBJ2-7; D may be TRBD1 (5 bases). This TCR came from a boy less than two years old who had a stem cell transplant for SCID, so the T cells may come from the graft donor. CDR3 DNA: TGTGCCAGCAGTTACTACAGGCTGACCTACGAGCAGTACTTC. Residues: CASSYYRLTYEQYF.